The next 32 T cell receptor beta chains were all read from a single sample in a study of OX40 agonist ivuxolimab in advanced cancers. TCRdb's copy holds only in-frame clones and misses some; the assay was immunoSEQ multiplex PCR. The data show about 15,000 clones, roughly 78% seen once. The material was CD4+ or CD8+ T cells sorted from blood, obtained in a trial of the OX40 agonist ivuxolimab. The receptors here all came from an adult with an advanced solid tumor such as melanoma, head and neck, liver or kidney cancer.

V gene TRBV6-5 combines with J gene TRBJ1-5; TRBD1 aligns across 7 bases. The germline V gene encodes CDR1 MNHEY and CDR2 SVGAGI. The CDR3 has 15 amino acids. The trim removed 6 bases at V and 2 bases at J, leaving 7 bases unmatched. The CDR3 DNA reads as TGTGCCAGCAGCATCACAGGGGAAGGCAATCAGCCCCAGCATTTT. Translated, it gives CASSITGEGNQPQHF.

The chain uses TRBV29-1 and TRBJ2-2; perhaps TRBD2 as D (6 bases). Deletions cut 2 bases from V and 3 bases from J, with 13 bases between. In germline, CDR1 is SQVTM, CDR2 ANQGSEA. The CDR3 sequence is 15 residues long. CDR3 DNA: TGCAGCGTTGAACTTAGCGGAGACTACACCGGGGAGCTGTTTTTT. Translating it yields CSVELSGDYTGELFF.

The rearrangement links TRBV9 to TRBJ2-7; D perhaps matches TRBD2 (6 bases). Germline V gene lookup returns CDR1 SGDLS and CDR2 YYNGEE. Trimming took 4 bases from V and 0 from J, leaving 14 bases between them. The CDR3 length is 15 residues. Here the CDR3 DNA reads TGTGCCAGCAGCCCCGGTGGGGGGAACTCCTACGAGCAGTACTTC. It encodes CASSPGGGNSYEQYF.

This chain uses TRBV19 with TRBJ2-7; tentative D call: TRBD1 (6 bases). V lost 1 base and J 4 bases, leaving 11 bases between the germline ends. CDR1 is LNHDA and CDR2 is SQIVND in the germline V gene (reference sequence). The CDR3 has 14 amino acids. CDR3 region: CASSIGTGPYEQYF. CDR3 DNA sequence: TGTGCCAGTAGTATAGGTACAGGGCCTTACGAGCAGTACTTC.

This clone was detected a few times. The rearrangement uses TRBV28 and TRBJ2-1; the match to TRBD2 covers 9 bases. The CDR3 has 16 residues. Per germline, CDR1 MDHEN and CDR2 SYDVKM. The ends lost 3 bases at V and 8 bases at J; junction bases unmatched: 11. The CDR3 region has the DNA TGTGCCAGCAGTTTTAACAAGGTAATAGCGGGAGATGAGCAGTTCTTC. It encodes CASSFNKVIAGDEQFF.

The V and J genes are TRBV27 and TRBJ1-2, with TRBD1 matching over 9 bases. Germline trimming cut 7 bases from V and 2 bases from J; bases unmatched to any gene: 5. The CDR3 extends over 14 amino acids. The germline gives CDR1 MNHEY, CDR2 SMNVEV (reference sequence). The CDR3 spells CASTTGGANYGYTF. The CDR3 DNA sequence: TGTGCCAGCACCACAGGGGGCGCGAACTATGGCTACACCTTC.

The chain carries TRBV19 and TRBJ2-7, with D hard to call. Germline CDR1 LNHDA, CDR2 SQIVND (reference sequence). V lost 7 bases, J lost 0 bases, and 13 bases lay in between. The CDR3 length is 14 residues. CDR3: CASNPGGFSYEQYF. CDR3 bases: TGTGCCAGTAACCCAGGCGGTTTCTCCTACGAGCAGTACTTC.

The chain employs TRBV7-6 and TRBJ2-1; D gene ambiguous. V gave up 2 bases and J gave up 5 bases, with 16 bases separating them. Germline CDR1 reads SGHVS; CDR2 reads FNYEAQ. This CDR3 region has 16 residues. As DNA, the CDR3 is TGTGCCAGCAGCTTATTGCAGCGAAAGCAACACAATGAGCAGTTCTTC. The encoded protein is CASSLLQRKQHNEQFF.

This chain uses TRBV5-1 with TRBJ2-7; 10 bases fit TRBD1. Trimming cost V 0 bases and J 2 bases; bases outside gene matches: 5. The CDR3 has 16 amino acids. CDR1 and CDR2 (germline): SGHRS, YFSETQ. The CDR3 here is CASSLEGQGLPYEQYF. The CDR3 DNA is TGCGCCAGCAGCTTGGAGGGACAGGGGCTTCCCTACGAGCAGTACTTC. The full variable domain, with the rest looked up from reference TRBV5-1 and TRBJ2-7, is KAGVTQTPRYLIKTRGQQVTLSCSPISGHRSVSWYQQTPGQGLQFLFEYFSETQRNKGNFPGRFSGRQFSNSRSEMNVSTLELGDSALYLCASSLEGQGLPYEQYFGPGTRLTVT.

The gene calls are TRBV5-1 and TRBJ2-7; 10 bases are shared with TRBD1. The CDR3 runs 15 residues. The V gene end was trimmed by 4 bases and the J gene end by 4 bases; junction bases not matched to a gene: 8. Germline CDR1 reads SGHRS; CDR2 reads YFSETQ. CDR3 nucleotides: TGCGCCAGCAGCCCGTCCGGGACAGGGGATTACGAGCAGTACTTC. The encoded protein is CASSPSGTGDYEQYF. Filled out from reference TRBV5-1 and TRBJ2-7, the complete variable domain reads KAGVTQTPRYLIKTRGQQVTLSCSPISGHRSVSWYQQTPGQGLQFLFEYFSETQRNKGNFPGRFSGRQFSNSRSEMNVSTLELGDSALYLCASSPSGTGDYEQYFGPGTRLTVT.

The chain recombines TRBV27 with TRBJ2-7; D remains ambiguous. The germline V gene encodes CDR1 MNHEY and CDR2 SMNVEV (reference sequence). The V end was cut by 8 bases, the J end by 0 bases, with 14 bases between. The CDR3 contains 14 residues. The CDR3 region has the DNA TGTGCCAGCTCGACGTCTAGGAGCTCCTACGAGCAGTACTTC. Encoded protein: CASSTSRSSYEQYF.

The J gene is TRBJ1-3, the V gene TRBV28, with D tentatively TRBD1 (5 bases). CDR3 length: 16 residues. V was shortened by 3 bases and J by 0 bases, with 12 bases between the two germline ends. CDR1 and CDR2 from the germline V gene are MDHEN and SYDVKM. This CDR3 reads CASSFDSHISGNTIYF. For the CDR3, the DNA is TGTGCCAGCAGTTTTGACAGTCATATCTCTGGAAACACCATATATTTT.

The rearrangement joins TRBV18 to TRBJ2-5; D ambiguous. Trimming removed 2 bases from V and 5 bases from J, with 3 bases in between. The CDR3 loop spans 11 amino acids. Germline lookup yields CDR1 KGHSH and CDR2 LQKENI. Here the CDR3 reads CASSPRETQYF. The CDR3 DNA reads TGTGCCAGCTCACCAAGGGAGACCCAGTACTTC.

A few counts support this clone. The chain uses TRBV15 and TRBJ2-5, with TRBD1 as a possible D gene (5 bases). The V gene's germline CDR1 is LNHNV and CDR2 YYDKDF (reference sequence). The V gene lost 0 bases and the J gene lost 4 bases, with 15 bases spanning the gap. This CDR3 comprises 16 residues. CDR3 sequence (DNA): TGTGCCACCAGCAGAGAAAGGCAGGGCGGAAGAGAGACCCAGTACTTC. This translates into CATSRERQGGRETQYF.

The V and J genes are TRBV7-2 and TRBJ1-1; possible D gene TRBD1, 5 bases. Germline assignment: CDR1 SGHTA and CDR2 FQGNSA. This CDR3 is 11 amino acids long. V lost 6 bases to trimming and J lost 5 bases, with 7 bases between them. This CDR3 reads CASRWGTEAFF. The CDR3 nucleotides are TGTGCCAGCAGGTGGGGGACTGAAGCTTTCTTT.

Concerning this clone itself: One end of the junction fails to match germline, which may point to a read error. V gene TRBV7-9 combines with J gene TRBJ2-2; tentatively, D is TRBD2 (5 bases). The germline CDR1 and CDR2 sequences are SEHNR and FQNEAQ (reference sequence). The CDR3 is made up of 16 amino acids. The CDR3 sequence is CASSLNGRSEHRGAVF. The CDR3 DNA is TGTGCCAGCAGCTTAAACGGACGGAGCGAACACCGGGGAGCTGTTTTT. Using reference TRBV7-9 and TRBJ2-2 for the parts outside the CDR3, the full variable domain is DTGVSQNPRHKITKRGQNVTFRCDPISEHNRLYWYRQTLGQGPEFLTYFQNEAQLEKSRLLSDRFSAERPKGSFSTLEIQRTEQGDSAMYLCASSLNGRSEHRGAVFGEGSRLTVL.

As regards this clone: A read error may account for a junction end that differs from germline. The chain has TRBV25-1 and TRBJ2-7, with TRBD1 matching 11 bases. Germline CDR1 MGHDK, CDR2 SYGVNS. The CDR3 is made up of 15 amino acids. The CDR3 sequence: CASSWTGGGSYEQYF. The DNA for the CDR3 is TGCGCCAGCAGCTGGACAGGGGGCGGTTCCTACGAGCAGTACTTC.

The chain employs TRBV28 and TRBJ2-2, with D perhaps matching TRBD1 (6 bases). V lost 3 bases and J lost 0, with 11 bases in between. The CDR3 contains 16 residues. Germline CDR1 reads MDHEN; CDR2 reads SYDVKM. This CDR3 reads CASSLGAGTNTGELFF. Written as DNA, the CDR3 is TGTGCCAGCAGTTTGGGGGCAGGGACGAACACCGGGGAGCTGTTTTTT.

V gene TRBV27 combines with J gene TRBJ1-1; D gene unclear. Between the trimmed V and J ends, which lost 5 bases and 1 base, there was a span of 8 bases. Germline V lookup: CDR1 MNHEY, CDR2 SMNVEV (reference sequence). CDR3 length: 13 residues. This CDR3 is CASSPLGNTEAFF. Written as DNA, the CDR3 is TGTGCCAGCAGTCCCTTGGGGAACACTGAAGCTTTCTTT.

The CDR3 loop is CASSKGPNYEQYF. The CDR3 nucleotides read TGTGCCAGCAGCAAGGGCCCAAACTACGAGCAGTACTTC. The J gene is TRBJ2-7, the V gene TRBV5-4, with D hard to call. Germline values: CDR1 SGHNT, CDR2 YYREEE (reference sequence). This CDR3 has 13 amino acids. Trimming shortened V by 4 bases and J by 3 bases, and 11 bases separated the two germline ends.

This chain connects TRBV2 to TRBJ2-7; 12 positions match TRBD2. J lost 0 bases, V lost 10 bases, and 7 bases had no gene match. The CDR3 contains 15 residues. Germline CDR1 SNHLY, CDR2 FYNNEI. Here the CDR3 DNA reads TGTGCCACGGGACTAGCGGGCTCGAGCTCCTACGAGCAGTACTTC. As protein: CATGLAGSSSYEQYF.

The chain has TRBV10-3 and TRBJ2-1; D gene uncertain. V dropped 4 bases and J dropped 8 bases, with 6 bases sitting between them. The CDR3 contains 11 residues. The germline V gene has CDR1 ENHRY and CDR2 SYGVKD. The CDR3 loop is CAISVHYEQFF. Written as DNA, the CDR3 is TGTGCCATCAGTGTTCACTATGAGCAGTTCTTC.

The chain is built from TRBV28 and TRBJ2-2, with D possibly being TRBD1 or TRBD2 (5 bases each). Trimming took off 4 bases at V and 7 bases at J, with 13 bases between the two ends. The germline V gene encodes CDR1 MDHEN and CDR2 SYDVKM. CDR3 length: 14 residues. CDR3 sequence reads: CASSYRDRIGELFF. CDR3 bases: TGTGCCAGCAGTTATAGGGACCGTATCGGGGAGCTGTTTTTT.

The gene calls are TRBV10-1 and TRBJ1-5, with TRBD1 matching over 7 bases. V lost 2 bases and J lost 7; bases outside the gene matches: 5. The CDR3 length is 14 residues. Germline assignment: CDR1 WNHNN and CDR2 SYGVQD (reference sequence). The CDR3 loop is CASSEGQGGQPQHF. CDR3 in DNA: TGCGCCAGCAGTGAGGGGCAGGGGGGACAGCCCCAGCATTTT.

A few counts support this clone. Written as DNA, the CDR3 is TGTGCCAGCAGTCAAACGACAGGGGGCAACAGAGAGACCCAGTACTTC. Amino acid sequence: CASSQTTGGNRETQYF. V and J are TRBV5-6 and TRBJ2-5, with 10 bases identical to TRBD1. Germline CDR1 SGHDT, CDR2 YYEEEE. This CDR3 is built from 16 residues. The ends lost 5 bases at V and 4 bases at J; junction bases unmatched: 11.

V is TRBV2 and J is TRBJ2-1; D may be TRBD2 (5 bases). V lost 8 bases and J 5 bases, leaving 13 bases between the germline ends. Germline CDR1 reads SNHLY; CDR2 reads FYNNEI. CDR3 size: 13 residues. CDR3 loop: CASGGFTHNEQFF. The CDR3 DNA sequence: TGTGCCAGCGGCGGGTTCACCCACAATGAGCAGTTCTTC. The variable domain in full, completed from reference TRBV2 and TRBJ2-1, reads EPEVTQTPSHQVTQMGQEVILRCVPISNHLYFYWYRQILGQKVEFLVSFYNNEISEKSEIFDDQFSVERPDGSNFTLKIRSTKLEDSAMYFCASGGFTHNEQFFGPGTRLTVL.

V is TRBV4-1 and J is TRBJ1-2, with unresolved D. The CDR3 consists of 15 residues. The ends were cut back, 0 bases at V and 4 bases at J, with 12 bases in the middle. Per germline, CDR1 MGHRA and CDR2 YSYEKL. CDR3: CASSQEKEGTYGYTF. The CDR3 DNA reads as TGCGCCAGCAGCCAAGAGAAAGAGGGTACCTATGGCTACACCTTC.

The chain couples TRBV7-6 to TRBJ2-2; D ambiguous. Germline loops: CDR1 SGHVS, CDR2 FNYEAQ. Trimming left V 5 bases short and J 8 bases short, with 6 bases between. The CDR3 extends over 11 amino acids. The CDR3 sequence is CASSLWGELFF. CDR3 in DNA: TGTGCCAGCAGCCTCTGGGGGGAGCTGTTTTTT.

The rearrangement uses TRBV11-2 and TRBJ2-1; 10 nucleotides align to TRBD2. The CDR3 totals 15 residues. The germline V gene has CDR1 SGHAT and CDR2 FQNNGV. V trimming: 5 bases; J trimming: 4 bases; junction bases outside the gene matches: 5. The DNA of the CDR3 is TGTGCCAGCAGCGTAGCGGGGGGTTCTTACAATGAGCAGTTCTTC. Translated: CASSVAGGSYNEQFF.

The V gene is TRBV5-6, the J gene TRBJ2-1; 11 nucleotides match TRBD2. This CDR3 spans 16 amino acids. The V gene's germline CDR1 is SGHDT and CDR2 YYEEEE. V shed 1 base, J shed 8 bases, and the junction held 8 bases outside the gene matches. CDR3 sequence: CASSLPLQLAGDEQFF. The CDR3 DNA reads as TGTGCCAGCAGCTTGCCGCTCCAACTAGCGGGAGATGAGCAGTTCTTC.

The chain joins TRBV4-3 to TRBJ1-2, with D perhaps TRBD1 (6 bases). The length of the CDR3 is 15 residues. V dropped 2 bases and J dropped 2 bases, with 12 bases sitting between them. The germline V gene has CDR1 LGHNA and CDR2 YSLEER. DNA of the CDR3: TGCGCCAGCAGCCAAAGCCGCCAGGGGAACTATGGCTACACCTTC. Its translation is CASSQSRQGNYGYTF.

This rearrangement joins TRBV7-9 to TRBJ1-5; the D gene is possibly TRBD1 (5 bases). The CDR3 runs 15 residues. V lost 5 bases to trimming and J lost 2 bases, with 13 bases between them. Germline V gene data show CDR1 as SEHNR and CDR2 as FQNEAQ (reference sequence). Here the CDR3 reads CASSPTDSGNQPQHF. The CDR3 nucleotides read TGTGCCAGCAGCCCCACAGACAGCGGCAATCAGCCCCAGCATTTT.